The clone carrying this T cell receptor beta chain was seen just once. The data derive from a study of blood T cell repertoires in COVID-19. This CDR3 has 14 amino acids. CDR1 and CDR2 (germline): SQVTM, ANQGSEA. The trim removed 4 bases at V and 6 bases at J, leaving 6 bases unmatched. Generated by immunoSEQ multiplex PCR, the TCRdb table keeps only in-frame clones and is missing some. The data hold 68,000 or so clones, with 80% to 90% observed a single time. The rearrangement uses TRBV29-1 and TRBJ2-3; 11 bases agree with TRBD1. The sequenced material came from peripheral blood. The TCR was taken from a middle-aged man with active COVID-19. The CDR3 DNA follows: TGCAGCGTTGGGGGGACAGGGGGTCCGGATACGCAGTATTTT. It yields the protein CSVGGTGGPDTQYF.